This TCR beta chain was identified in a study of blood T cell repertoires in COVID-19. The data were produced by immunoSEQ multiplex PCR, yet TCRdb's version contains in-frame clones alone and is incomplete. The data show some 190,000 clones, with approximately 82% seen just once and 10% held by the top ten. Germline assignment: CDR1 LNHDA and CDR2 SQIVND (reference sequence). The CDR3 is 12 amino acids. V dropped 10 bases and J dropped 2 bases, with 11 bases sitting between them. The chain has TRBV19 and TRBJ1-2; D possibly corresponds to TRBD1 (5 bases). The TCR comes from a woman older than 75 with active or convalescent COVID-19. The sample taken for sequencing was peripheral blood. In DNA form, the CDR3 reads TGTGCCACTAAGCGGGGGAACTATGGCTACACCTTC. This encodes CATKRGNYGYTF.